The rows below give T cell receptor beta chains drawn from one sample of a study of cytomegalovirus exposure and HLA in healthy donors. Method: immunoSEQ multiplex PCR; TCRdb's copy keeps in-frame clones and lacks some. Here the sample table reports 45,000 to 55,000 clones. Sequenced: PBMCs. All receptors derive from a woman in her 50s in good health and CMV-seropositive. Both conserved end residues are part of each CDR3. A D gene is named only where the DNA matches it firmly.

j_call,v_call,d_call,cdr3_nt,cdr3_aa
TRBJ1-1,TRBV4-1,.,TGCGCCAGCAGCCAAGGATGGCAGGGCACTGAAGCTTTCTTT,CASSQGWQGTEAFF
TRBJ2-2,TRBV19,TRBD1,TGTGCCAGTAGTATTTCGACAGGGGTCGGGGAGCTGTTTTTT,CASSISTGVGELFF
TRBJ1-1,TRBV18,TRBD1,TGTGCCAGCTCACCAACCGGGACAGGGTATGAAGCTTTCTTT,CASSPTGTGYEAFF
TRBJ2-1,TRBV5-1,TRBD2,TGCGCCAGCAGCCTAGCGGGAGATACCTACAATGAGCAGTTCTTC,CASSLAGDTYNEQFF
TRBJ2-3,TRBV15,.,TGTGCCACCAGCACCCTTAAGGGGAACACAGATACGCAGTATTTT,CATSTLKGNTDTQYF
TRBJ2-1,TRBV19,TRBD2,TGTGCCAGTAGTATCATACTAGCGGGAGCTGGGAACGAGCAGTTCTTC,CASSIILAGAGNEQFF
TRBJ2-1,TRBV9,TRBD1,TGTGCCAGCAGCGTAGTCGGGACAGACAATGAGCAGTTCTTC,CASSVVGTDNEQFF
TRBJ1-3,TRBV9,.,TGTGCCAGCAGCCTGAACAGGGAGCCTGGAAACACCATATATTTT,CASSLNREPGNTIYF
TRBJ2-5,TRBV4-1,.,TGCGCCAGCAGCCAAGAAAATACTCAAGAGACCCAGTACTTC,CASSQENTQETQYF
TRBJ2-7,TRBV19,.,TGTGCCAGCGCGACGGGATGGGGCTACGAGCAGTACTTC,CASATGWGYEQYF
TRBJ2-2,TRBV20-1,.,TGCAGTGCCCTAAACACCGGGGAGCTGTTTTTT,CSALNTGELFF
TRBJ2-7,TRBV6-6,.,TGTGCCAGCAGTCCGGGAGTTAGCTACGAGCAGTACTTC,CASSPGVSYEQYF
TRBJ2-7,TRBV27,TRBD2,TGTGCCAGCAGTTTCGTGGCGGGAGGTCCCTACGAGCAGTACTTC,CASSFVAGGPYEQYF
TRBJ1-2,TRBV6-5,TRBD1,TGTGCCAGCCGCGGGACAGGGGTTGACGGCTACACCTTC,CASRGTGVDGYTF
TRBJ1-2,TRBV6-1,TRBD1,TGTGCCAGCCAGGGGGCGCGCGGCTACACCTTC,CASQGARGYTF
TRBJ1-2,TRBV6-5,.,TGTGCCAGCAGTTACTCGAACCGCTTGAGCTATGGCTACACCTTC,CASSYSNRLSYGYTF
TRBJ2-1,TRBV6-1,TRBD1,TGTGCCAGCAGGGGACAGGGGGCGTCCAATGAGCAGTTCTTC,CASRGQGASNEQFF
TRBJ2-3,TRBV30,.,TGTGCCTGGAGAGTCTACAGCAAGCAGTATTTT,CAWRVYSKQYF
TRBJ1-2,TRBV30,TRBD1,TGTGCCTGGACCGGGACAGTCTATGGCTACACCTTC,CAWTGTVYGYTF
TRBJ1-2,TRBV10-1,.,TGCGCCAGCCCTCCTGACAGATTTTTTGGCTACACCTTC,CASPPDRFFGYTF
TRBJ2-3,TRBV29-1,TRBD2,TGCAGCGTTGGGGGAATAGCGGGAGGTAAAAGAAGCACAGATACGCAGTATTTT,CSVGGIAGGKRSTDTQYF
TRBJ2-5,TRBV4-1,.,TGCGCCAGCAGCCAAGTCCAGTACCAAGAGACCCAGTACTTC,CASSQVQYQETQYF
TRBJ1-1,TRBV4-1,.,TGCGCCAGCAGCCAACCAGTGAGCCGGGGAATAAACACTGAAGCTTTCTTT,CASSQPVSRGINTEAFF
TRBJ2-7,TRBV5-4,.,TGTGCCAGCAGCCTTCTTGGAGGTAGCAACGAGCAGTACTTC,CASSLLGGSNEQYF
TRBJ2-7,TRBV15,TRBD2,TGTGCCACCAGCGGATATGGACTAGCGGGGGGGCCGGTCGCATACGAGCAGTACTTC,CATSGYGLAGGPVAYEQYF
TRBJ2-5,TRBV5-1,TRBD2,TGCGCCAGCAGCTTGGGGGTAGGGACTAGCGGGGAGACCCAGTACTTC,CASSLGVGTSGETQYF
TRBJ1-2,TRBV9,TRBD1,TGTGCCAGCAGCGCCCGACAGGGGGCGGGTGGCTACACCTTC,CASSARQGAGGYTF
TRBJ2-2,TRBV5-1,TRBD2,TGCGCCAGCAGCGCCTACAACGGACTAGCGAACACCGGGGAGCTGTTTTTT,CASSAYNGLANTGELFF
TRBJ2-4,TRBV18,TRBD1,TGTGCCAGCTCACAAACCGCCCCAGGGGGTGCCAAAAACATTCAGTACTTC,CASSQTAPGGAKNIQYF
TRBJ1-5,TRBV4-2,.,TGTGCCAGCAGCCAAGATCTAGGGAGAGATCAGCCCCAGCATTTT,CASSQDLGRDQPQHF
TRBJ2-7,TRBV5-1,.,TGCGCCAGCAGCTCGCCCTCGGGGTTGGGCTACGAGCAGTACTTC,CASSSPSGLGYEQYF
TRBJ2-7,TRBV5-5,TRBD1,TGTGCCAGCAGCTTGGGGGGACAGTTCGTCTACGAGCAGTACTTC,CASSLGGQFVYEQYF
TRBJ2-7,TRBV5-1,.,TGCGCCAGCAGCTTGCACCCGAGCTCCTACGAGCAGTACTTC,CASSLHPSSYEQYF
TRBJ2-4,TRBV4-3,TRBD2,TGCGCCAGCAGCCAAGATAGACTAGCGGGGGGTTTTGTAGGCAAAAACATTCAGTACTTC,CASSQDRLAGGFVGKNIQYF
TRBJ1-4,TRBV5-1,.,TGCGCCAGCAGGACACTACCGGGGGAAAATGAAAAACTGTTTTTT,CASRTLPGENEKLFF
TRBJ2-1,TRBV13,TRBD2,TGTGCCAGCAGCCCCACTGGACTAGCGGAGTACAATGAGCAGTTCTTC,CASSPTGLAEYNEQFF
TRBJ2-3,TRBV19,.,TGTGCCAGTAGCCCTTTGGCCGCGGGTGGTGGCACAGATACGCAGTATTTT,CASSPLAAGGGTDTQYF
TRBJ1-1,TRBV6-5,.,TGTGCCAGCAGACCGACGGGGGGGAAAGCTTTCTTT,CASRPTGGKAFF
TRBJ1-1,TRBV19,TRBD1,TGTGCCAGTAGGCTAGGGGGCGAGAACACTGAAGCTTTCTTT,CASRLGGENTEAFF
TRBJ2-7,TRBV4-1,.,TGCGCCAGCAGCCCAAGAGTTCGGGTCGAGCAGTACTTC,CASSPRVRVEQYF
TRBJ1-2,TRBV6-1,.,TGTGCCAGCAGTGGTTCGACATTCTATGGCTACACCTTC,CASSGSTFYGYTF
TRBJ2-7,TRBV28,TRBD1,TGTGCCAGCAGCTCAACCAGGGGGACAAGTGGCCGCTACGAGCAGTACTTC,CASSSTRGTSGRYEQYF
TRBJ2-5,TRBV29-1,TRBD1,TGCAGCGTTGAAGATCAGGGGGCGGGTGAGACCCAGTACTTC,CSVEDQGAGETQYF
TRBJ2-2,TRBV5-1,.,TGCGCCAGCAGCCCGGGGGACAGATCGAACACCGGGGAGCTGTTTTTT,CASSPGDRSNTGELFF
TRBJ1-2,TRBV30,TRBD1,TGTGCCTGGAGTGTAGGGACAGGGGGATCATATGGCTACACCTTC,CAWSVGTGGSYGYTF
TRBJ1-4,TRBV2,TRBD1,TGTGCCACCTCACAGGGGATTCGAGAAAAACTGTTTTTT,CATSQGIREKLFF
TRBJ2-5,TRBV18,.,TGTGCCAGCTATCCGGGACTGCAAGAGACCCAGTACTTC,CASYPGLQETQYF
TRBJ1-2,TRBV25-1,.,TGTGCCAGCCAGGACGGAGGGACCCGGTATGGCTACACCTTC,CASQDGGTRYGYTF